This TCR beta chain was profiled in a study of T cells after yellow fever vaccination. Turning to the study itself: The SMART-Seq v4 Ultra Low Input method served to prepare the low-cell-number fractions. Study-level points and caveats: Most clones from primary vaccination were detected again post-booster (about 96% CD4, about 88% CD8).

5'RACE template switching produced TCR cDNA carrying a universal primer site and UMIs. MiXCR was run by TCRdb on the 5' RACE reads, yielding one entry per CDR3 protein. The profile shows a few hundred thousand distinct CDR3 sequences, under 9% of them singletons. On this clonotype: Its target is not known.

This sequence was found in a man aged 18 to 30 who received the YFV17D yellow fever vaccine. The sequences come from CD4+ T cells sorted from PBMCs, collected 5 days after the yellow fever booster vaccination.

The CDR3 nucleotides read TGTGCCAGCAGCCACCGGGACAGGGGGAACACTGAAGCTTTCTTT. It encodes CASSHRDRGNTEAFF. This chain joins TRBV3-1 and TRBJ1-1; 10 bases agree with TRBD1. In germline, CDR1 is LGHDT, CDR2 YNNKEL (reference sequence). This CDR3 spans 15 amino acids. V lost 3 bases and J lost 1; bases outside the gene matches: 2.